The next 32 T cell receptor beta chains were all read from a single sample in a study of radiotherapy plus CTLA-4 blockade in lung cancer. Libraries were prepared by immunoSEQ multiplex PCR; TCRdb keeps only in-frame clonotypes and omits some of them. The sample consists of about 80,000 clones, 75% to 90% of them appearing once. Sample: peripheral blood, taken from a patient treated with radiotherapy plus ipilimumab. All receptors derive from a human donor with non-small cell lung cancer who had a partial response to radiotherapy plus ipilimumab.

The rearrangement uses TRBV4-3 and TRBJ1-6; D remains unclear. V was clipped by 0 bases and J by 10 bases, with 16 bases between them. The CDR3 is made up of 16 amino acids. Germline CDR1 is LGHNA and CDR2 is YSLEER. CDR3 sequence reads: CASSQEGPSEGSPLHF. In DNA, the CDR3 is TGCGCCAGCAGCCAAGAAGGGCCGTCGGAGGGATCACCCCTCCACTTT.

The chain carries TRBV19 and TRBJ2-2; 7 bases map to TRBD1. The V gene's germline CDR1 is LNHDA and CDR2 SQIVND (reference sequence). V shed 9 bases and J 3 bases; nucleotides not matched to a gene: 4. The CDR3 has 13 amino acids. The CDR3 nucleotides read TGTGCCAGCGACAGGGCCCACACCGGGGAGCTGTTTTTT. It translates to CASDRAHTGELFF.

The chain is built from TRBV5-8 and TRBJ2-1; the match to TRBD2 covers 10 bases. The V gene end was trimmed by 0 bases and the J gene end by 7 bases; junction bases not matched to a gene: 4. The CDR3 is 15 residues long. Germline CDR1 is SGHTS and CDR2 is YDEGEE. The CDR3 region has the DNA TGTGCCAGCAGCTTGGAGCTAGCGGGAGTTAATGAGCAGTTCTTC. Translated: CASSLELAGVNEQFF.

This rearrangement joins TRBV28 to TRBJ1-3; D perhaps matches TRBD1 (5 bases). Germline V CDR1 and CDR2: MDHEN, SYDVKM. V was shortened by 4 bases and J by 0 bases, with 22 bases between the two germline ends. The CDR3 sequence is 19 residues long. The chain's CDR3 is CASSYKFIRRVRSGNTIYF. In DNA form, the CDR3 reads TGTGCCAGCAGTTACAAGTTTATACGCAGGGTCCGCTCTGGAAACACCATATATTTT.

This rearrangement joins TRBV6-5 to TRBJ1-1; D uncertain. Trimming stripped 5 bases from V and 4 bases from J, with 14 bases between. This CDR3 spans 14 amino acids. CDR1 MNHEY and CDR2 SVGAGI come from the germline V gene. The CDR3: CASSEDYHLTEAFF. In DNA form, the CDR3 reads TGTGCCAGCAGTGAAGACTACCACCTCACTGAAGCTTTCTTT.

The CDR3 DNA is TGTGCCAGCAGCTTAGGCGGAGGGTCCCCCCTTTTCACAGATACGCAGTATTTT. Translated, it gives CASSLGGGSPLFTDTQYF. V usage is TRBV7-8 and J usage is TRBJ2-3, with D tentatively TRBD2 (6 bases). Germline values: CDR1 SGHVS, CDR2 FQNEAQ. Trimming took off 1 base at V and 2 bases at J, with 19 bases between the two ends. The CDR3 covers 18 residues.

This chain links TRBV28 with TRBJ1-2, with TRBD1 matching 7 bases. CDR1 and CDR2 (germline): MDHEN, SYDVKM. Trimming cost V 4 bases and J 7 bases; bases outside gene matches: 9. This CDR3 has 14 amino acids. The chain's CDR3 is CASSSTGSLLGYTF. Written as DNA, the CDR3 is TGTGCCAGCAGTTCGACAGGGAGTCTTCTTGGCTACACCTTC.

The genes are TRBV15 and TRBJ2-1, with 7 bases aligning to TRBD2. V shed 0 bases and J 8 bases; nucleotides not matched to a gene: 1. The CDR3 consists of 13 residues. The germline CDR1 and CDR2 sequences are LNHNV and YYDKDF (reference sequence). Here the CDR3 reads CATSRDGGYEQFF. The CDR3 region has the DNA TGTGCCACCAGCAGAGACGGGGGGTATGAGCAGTTCTTC. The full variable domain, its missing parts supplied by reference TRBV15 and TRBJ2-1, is DAMVIQNPRYQVTQFGKPVTLSCSQTLNHNVMYWYQQKSSQAPKLLFHYYDKDFNNEADTPDNFQSRRPNTSFCFLDIRSPGLGDTAMYLCATSRDGGYEQFFGPGTRLTVL.

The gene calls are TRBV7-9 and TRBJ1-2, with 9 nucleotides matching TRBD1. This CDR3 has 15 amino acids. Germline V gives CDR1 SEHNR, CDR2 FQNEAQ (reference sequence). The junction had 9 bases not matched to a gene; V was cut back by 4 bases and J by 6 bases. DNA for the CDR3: TGTGCCAGCAGCTCAACAGGGGGCGAAATTGATGGCTACACCTTC. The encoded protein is CASSSTGGEIDGYTF.

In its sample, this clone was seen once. CDR3 region: CASSLDSGSYSEQYV. CDR3 nucleotides: TGTGCCAGCAGCTTAGATAGCGGGAGTTATAGCGAGCAGTACGTC. The V and J genes are TRBV7-2 and TRBJ2-7; 9 nucleotides match TRBD2. The germline V gene has CDR1 SGHTA and CDR2 FQGNSA. Losses at the gene ends were 1 base for V and 6 bases for J; bases not matched to a gene: 7. The CDR3 length is 15 residues.

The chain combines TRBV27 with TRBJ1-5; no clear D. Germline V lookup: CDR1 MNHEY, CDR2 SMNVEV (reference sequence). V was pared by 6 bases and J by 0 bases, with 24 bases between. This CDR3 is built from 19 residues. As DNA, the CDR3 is TGTGCCAGCAGACCGCTAACTTTTACCGGGAGGGATAGCAATCAGCCCCAGCATTTT. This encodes CASRPLTFTGRDSNQPQHF.

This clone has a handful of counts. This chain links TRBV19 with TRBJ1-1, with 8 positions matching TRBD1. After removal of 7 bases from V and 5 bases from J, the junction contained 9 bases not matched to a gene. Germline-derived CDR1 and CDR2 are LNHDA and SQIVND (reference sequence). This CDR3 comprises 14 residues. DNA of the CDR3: TGTGCCAGTACCTCAGGGGGCTGGGGGACTGAAGCTTTCTTT. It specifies CASTSGGWGTEAFF.

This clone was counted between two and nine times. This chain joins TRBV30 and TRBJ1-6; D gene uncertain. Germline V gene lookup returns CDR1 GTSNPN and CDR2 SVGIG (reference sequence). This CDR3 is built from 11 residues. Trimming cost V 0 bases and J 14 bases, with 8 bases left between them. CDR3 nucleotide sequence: TGTGCCTGGAGTGTATCCGGGACCCTCCACTTT. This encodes CAWSVSGTLHF.

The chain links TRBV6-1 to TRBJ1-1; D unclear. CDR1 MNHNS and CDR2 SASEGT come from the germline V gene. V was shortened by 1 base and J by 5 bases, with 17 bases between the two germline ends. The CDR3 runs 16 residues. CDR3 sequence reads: CASSEVRVLIGTEAFF. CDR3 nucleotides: TGTGCCAGCAGTGAAGTGAGGGTACTTATCGGGACTGAAGCTTTCTTT.

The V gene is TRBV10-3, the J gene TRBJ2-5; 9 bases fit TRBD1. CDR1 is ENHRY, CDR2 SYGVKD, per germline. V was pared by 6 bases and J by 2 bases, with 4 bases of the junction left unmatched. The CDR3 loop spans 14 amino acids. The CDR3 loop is CAIRGQGGQETQYF. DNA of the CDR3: TGTGCCATCAGGGGACAGGGAGGGCAAGAGACCCAGTACTTC.

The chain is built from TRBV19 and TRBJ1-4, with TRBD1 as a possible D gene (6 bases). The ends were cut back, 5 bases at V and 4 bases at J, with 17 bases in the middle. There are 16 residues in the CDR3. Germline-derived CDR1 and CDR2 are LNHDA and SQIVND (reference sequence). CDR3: CASSLVLGTSNEKLFF. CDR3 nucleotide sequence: TGTGCCAGTAGTCTGGTACTCGGGACAAGTAATGAAAAACTGTTTTTT.

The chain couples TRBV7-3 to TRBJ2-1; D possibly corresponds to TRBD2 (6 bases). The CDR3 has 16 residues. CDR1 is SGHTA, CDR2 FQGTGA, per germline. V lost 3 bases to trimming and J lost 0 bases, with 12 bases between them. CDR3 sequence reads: CASSLTRESSYNEQFF. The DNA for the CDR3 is TGTGCCAGCAGCTTGACTCGGGAGAGCTCCTACAATGAGCAGTTCTTC.

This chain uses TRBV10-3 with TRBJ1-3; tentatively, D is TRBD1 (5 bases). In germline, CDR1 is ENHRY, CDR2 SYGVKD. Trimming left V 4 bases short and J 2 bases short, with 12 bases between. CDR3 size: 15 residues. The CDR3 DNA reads TGTGCCATCAGTGGCCTCGGGACTCCTGGAAACACCATATATTTT. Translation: CAISGLGTPGNTIYF.

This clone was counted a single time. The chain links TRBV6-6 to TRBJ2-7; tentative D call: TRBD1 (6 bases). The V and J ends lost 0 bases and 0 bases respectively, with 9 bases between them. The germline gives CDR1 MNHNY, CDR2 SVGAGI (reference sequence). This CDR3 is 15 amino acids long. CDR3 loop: CASSYSGQFSYEQYF. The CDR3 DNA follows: TGTGCCAGCAGTTACTCGGGACAATTCTCCTACGAGCAGTACTTC.

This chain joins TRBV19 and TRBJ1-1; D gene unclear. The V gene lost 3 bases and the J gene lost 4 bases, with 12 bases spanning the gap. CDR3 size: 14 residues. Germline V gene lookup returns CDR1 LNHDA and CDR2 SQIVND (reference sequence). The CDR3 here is CASSIEVRSTEAFF. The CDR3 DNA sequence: TGTGCCAGTAGTATTGAGGTAAGAAGCACTGAAGCTTTCTTT.

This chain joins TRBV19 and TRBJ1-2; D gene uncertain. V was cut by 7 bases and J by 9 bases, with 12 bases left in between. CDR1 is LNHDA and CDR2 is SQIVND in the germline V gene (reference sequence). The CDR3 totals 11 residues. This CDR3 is CASTNRGSYTF. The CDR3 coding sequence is TGTGCCAGTACTAATCGGGGTAGCTACACCTTC.

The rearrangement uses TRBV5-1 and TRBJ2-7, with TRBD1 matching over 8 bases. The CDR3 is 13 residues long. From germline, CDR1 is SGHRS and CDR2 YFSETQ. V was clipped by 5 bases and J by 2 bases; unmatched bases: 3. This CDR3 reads CASSGQGTYEQYF. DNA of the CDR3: TGCGCCAGCAGTGGACAGGGTACCTACGAGCAGTACTTC.

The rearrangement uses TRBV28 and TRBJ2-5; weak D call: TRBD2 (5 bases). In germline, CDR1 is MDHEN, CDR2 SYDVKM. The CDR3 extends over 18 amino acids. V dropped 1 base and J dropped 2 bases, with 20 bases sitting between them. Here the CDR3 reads CASSLFALAHPNQETQYF. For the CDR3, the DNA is TGTGCCAGCAGTTTATTTGCCCTAGCCCACCCAAATCAAGAGACCCAGTACTTC.

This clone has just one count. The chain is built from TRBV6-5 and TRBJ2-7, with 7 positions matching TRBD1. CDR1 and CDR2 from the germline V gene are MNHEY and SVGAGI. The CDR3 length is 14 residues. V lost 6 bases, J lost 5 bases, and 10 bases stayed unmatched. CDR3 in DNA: TGTGCCAGCAGACAAGACAGGGTACTTAACGAGCAGTACTTC. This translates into CASRQDRVLNEQYF.

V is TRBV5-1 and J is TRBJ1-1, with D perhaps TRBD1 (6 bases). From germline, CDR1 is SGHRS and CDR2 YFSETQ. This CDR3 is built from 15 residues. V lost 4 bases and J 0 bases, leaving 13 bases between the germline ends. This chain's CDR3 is CASSPGQFLNTEAFF. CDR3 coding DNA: TGCGCCAGCAGCCCTGGACAGTTTTTGAACACTGAAGCTTTCTTT.

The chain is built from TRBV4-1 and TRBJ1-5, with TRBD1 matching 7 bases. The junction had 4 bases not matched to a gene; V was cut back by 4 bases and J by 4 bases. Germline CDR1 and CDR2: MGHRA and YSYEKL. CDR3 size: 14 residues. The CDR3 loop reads CASSRQGGNQPQHF. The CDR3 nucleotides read TGCGCCAGCAGCCGACAGGGCGGTAATCAGCCCCAGCATTTT.

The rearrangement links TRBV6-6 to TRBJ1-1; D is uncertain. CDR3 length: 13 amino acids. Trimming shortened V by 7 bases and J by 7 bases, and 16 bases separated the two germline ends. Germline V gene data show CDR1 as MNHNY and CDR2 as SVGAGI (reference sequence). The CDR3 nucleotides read TGTGCCAGCACCCCCTTTCAGCACAGTGAAGCTTTCTTT. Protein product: CASTPFQHSEAFF.

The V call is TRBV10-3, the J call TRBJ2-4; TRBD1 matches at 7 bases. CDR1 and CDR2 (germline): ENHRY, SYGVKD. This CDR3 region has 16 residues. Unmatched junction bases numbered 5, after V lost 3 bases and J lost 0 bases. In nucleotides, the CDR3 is TGTGCCATCAGTGACACAGGGACAGCAGCCAAAAACATTCAGTACTTC. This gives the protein CAISDTGTAAKNIQYF.

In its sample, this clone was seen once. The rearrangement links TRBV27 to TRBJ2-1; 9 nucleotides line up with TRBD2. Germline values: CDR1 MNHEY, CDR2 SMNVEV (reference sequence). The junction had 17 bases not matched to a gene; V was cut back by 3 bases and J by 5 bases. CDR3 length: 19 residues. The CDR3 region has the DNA TGTGCCAGCAGTTTCCGACGGTGGGTAGCGGGAGTTCAGGACAATGAGCAGTTCTTC. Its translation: CASSFRRWVAGVQDNEQFF.

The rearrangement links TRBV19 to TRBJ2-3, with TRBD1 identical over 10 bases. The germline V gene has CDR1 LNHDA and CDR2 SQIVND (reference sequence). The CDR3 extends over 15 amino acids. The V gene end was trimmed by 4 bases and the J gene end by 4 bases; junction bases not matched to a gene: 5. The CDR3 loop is CASSRTGGNADTQYF. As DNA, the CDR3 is TGTGCCAGTAGTAGGACAGGGGGTAACGCAGATACGCAGTATTTT.

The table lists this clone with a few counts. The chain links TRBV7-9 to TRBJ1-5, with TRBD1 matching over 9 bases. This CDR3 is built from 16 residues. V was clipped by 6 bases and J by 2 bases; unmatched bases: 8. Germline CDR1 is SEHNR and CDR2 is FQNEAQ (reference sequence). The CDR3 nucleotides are TGTGCCAGCAGTCTACAGGGGGCGCGGGGCAATCAGCCCCAGCATTTT. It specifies CASSLQGARGNQPQHF. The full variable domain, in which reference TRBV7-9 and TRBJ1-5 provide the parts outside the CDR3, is DTGVSQNPRHKITKRGQNVTFRCDPISEHNRLYWYRQTLGQGPEFLTYFQNEAQLEKSRLLSDRFSAERPKGSFSTLEIQRTEQGDSAMYLCASSLQGARGNQPQHFGDGTRLSIL.

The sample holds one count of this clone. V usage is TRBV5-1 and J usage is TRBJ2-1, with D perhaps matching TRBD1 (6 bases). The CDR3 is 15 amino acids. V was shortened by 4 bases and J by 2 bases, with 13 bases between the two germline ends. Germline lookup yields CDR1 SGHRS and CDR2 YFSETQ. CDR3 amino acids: CASSLPTGAYNEQFF. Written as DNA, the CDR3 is TGCGCCAGCAGCCTACCGACAGGCGCCTACAATGAGCAGTTCTTC.